This T cell receptor beta chain comes out of a study of neurological immune-mediated disorders. The unsorted libraries were prepared from 2 million PBMCs (stored at -80 C). The CDR3 covers 13 residues. V lost 6 bases, J lost 0 bases, and 12 bases lay in between. Germline CDR1 DFQATT, CDR2 SNEGSKA (reference sequence). The authors produced cDNA by 5'RACE using 10-nucleotide random UMIs. TCRdb itself ran the 5' RACE reads through MiXCR, one entry per CDR3 protein. Among 36,000 or so distinct CDR3 sequences listed, approximately 10% were seen once. At least ten counts were recorded for this clonotype. The specimen was PBMCs. The chain uses TRBV20-1 and TRBJ2-7; D not certain. This clonotype originated in a woman aged 25 to 45 with HTLV-1-associated myelopathy (HAM/TSP). The CDR3 coding sequence is TGCAGTGCCACCCAGGAGATCTCCTACGAGCAGTACTTC. Its translation is CSATQEISYEQYF.